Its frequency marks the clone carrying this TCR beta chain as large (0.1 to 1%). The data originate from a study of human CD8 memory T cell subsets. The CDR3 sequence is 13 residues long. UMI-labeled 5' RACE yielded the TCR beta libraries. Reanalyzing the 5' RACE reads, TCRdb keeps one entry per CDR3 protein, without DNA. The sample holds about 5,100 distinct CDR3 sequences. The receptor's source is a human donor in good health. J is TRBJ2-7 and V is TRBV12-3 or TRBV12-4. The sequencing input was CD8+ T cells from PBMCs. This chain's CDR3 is CASSLGQQTEQYF.